Detailed here is one TCR beta chain. Trimming stripped 3 bases from V and 6 bases from J, with 16 bases between. The germline V gene has CDR1 SGHRS and CDR2 YFSETQ. CDR3 size: 14 residues. Here immunoSEQ multiplex PCR was the method, and the copy in TCRdb shows in-frame clones only, minus some. The sample has more than 55,000 clones, approximately 92% seen once; the top ten hold about an eighth. These data are taken from a study of OX40 agonist ivuxolimab in advanced cancers. Study as a whole: A history of anti-PD-1, anti-PD-L1 or anti-CTLA-4 therapy was acceptable, and roughly 40% had some.

Patients were excluded for autoimmune disease history or systemic immunosuppression. The material was CD4+ or CD8+ T cells sorted from blood, obtained in a trial of the OX40 agonist ivuxolimab. This clonotype was obtained from an adult with an advanced solid tumor such as melanoma, head and neck, liver or kidney cancer. The rearrangement uses TRBV5-1 and TRBJ2-7; D is unresolved. CDR3 in DNA: TGCGCCAGCAGCTCAATAGCCGTAGGTGGCGAGCAGTACTTC. It specifies CASSSIAVGGEQYF.